The rows below give T cell receptor beta chains drawn from one sample of a study of blood T cell repertoires in COVID-19. Only in-frame clones appear in the TCRdb table, and some are missing; sequencing was by immunoSEQ multiplex PCR. The sample has under 150,000 clones, around 73% seen once; the top ten hold roughly 9%. Sequenced input: peripheral blood. The receptors were gathered from a woman aged 45 to 65 with active or convalescent COVID-19. CDR3s include the opening cysteine and the closing phenylalanine or tryptophan. Each record gives: CDR3 protein, CDR3 DNA, clone size, D gene, V gene, J gene. A D gene is named only where the DNA matches it firmly. Some rows have no size entry. The others give once, few or many, or a class for an expanded clone.

CDR3aa: CASSQYPGSSYEQYF
CDR3nt: TGTGCCAGCAGCCAGTATCCCGGGTCCTCCTACGAGCAGTACTTC
abundance: .
d_gene: .
v_gene: TRBV4-2
j_gene: TRBJ2-7

CDR3aa: CASSLYRRENYGYTF
CDR3nt: TGTGCCAGCAGTTTGTACAGGAGAGAGAACTATGGCTACACCTTC
abundance: .
d_gene: .
v_gene: TRBV28
j_gene: TRBJ1-2

CDR3aa: CASSSQGASYGYTF
CDR3nt: TGTGCCAGTAGTTCCCAGGGGGCGAGTTATGGCTACACCTTC
abundance: .
d_gene: TRBD1
v_gene: TRBV19
j_gene: TRBJ1-2

CDR3aa: CASSLGNTENSPLHF
CDR3nt: TGTGCCAGCAGCTTGGGAAATACGGAGAATTCACCCCTCCACTTT
abundance: few
d_gene: .
v_gene: TRBV5-5
j_gene: TRBJ1-6

CDR3aa: CASSPLSMTGELFF
CDR3nt: TGTGCCAGCTCACCACTTAGCATGACCGGGGAGCTGTTTTTT
abundance: few
d_gene: .
v_gene: TRBV18
j_gene: TRBJ2-2

CDR3aa: CASSLARGTSYNSPLHF
CDR3nt: TGTGCCAGCAGCTTAGCCAGGGGCACATCCTATAATTCACCCCTCCACTTT
abundance: .
d_gene: .
v_gene: TRBV7-9
j_gene: TRBJ1-6

CDR3aa: CASSFRFLMAGYTF
CDR3nt: TGTGCCAGCAGTTTCAGGTTTTTGATGGCTGGCTACACCTTC
abundance: .
d_gene: .
v_gene: TRBV28
j_gene: TRBJ1-2

CDR3aa: CAISESVAGGLYNEQFF
CDR3nt: TGTGCCATCAGTGAGTCTGTAGCGGGGGGGCTTTACAATGAGCAGTTCTTC
abundance: .
d_gene: TRBD2
v_gene: TRBV10-3
j_gene: TRBJ2-1

CDR3aa: CASSLDSPRNEQFF
CDR3nt: TGTGCCAGCAGCTTAGACTCTCCAAGGAATGAGCAGTTCTTC
abundance: .
d_gene: .
v_gene: TRBV7-3
j_gene: TRBJ2-1

CDR3aa: CATRTGDGYTF
CDR3nt: TGTGCCACGCGGACAGGGGACGGCTACACCTTC
abundance: .
d_gene: TRBD1
v_gene: TRBV19
j_gene: TRBJ1-2

CDR3aa: CASSRGQLQETQYF
CDR3nt: TGTGCCAGCTCGCGGGGACAGCTCCAAGAGACCCAGTACTTC
abundance: .
d_gene: .
v_gene: TRBV18
j_gene: TRBJ2-5

CDR3aa: CAIKGTDQETQYF
CDR3nt: TGTGCCATCAAAGGGACAGACCAAGAGACCCAGTACTTC
abundance: .
d_gene: TRBD1
v_gene: TRBV10-3
j_gene: TRBJ2-5

CDR3aa: CASRRTATNEKLFF
CDR3nt: TGTGCCAGCAGGAGGACAGCGACTAATGAAAAACTGTTTTTT
abundance: .
d_gene: .
v_gene: TRBV2
j_gene: TRBJ1-4

CDR3aa: CASSELGQGYEKLFF
CDR3nt: TGTGCCAGCAGTGAACTGGGACAGGGGTATGAAAAACTGTTTTTT
abundance: .
d_gene: TRBD1
v_gene: TRBV6-1
j_gene: TRBJ1-4

CDR3aa: CASRAGAKNIQYF
CDR3nt: TGTGCCAGCAGGGCAGGGGCCAAAAACATTCAGTACTTC
abundance: .
d_gene: .
v_gene: TRBV2
j_gene: TRBJ2-4

CDR3aa: CASRRGLAGGRTDTQYF
CDR3nt: TGTGCCAGCAGACGCGGACTAGCGGGGGGGCGCACAGATACGCAGTATTTT
abundance: .
d_gene: TRBD2
v_gene: TRBV2
j_gene: TRBJ2-3

CDR3aa: CASSIQGFHEQYF
CDR3nt: TGTGCCAGCAGTATACAGGGTTTCCACGAGCAGTACTTC
abundance: .
d_gene: .
v_gene: TRBV27
j_gene: TRBJ2-7

CDR3aa: CASKLGGGGLMNEQFF
CDR3nt: TGTGCCAGTAAACTCGGCGGGGGGGGCCTTATGAATGAGCAGTTCTTC
abundance: .
d_gene: TRBD2
v_gene: TRBV19
j_gene: TRBJ2-1

CDR3aa: CASSLVAGTGDTQYF
CDR3nt: TGTGCCAGCAGCTTAGTAGCGGGAACCGGAGATACGCAGTATTTT
abundance: .
d_gene: TRBD2
v_gene: TRBV7-3
j_gene: TRBJ2-3

CDR3aa: CASISWAANTEAFF
CDR3nt: TGTGCCAGTATAAGTTGGGCCGCGAACACTGAAGCTTTCTTT
abundance: few
d_gene: .
v_gene: TRBV28
j_gene: TRBJ1-1

CDR3aa: CASSITLILGPSRGGYTF
CDR3nt: TGTGCCAGTAGTATCACCCTGATTCTGGGGCCGTCTCGCGGTGGCTACACCTTC
abundance: .
d_gene: .
v_gene: TRBV19
j_gene: TRBJ1-2

CDR3aa: CASSEVGEMRLNYGYTF
CDR3nt: TGTGCCAGCAGTGAAGTTGGAGAAATGCGTTTGAACTATGGCTACACCTTC
abundance: .
d_gene: .
v_gene: TRBV2
j_gene: TRBJ1-2

CDR3aa: CAWNGQGAGYGYTF
CDR3nt: TGTGCCTGGAATGGGCAGGGGGCAGGGTATGGCTACACCTTC
abundance: .
d_gene: TRBD1
v_gene: TRBV30
j_gene: TRBJ1-2

CDR3aa: CATDWGGGAYEQYF
CDR3nt: TGTGCCACCGACTGGGGCGGGGGCGCCTACGAGCAGTACTTC
abundance: .
d_gene: .
v_gene: TRBV10-3
j_gene: TRBJ2-7

CDR3aa: CASSVGTGSYTEAFF
CDR3nt: TGTGCCAGCAGTGTGGGGACAGGGAGCTACACTGAAGCTTTCTTT
abundance: .
d_gene: TRBD1
v_gene: TRBV2
j_gene: TRBJ1-1

CDR3aa: CASTLGAGGWETQYF
CDR3nt: TGTGCCAGCACCCTCGGAGCGGGAGGCTGGGAGACCCAGTACTTC
abundance: .
d_gene: TRBD2
v_gene: TRBV28
j_gene: TRBJ2-5

CDR3aa: CASIGDGGRSGSEQFF
CDR3nt: TGTGCCAGTATAGGGGACGGGGGACGGTCAGGAAGTGAGCAGTTCTTC
abundance: .
d_gene: .
v_gene: TRBV19
j_gene: TRBJ2-1

CDR3aa: CAIRGTGLSTEAFF
CDR3nt: TGTGCCATCAGGGGGACAGGTCTGAGCACTGAAGCTTTCTTT
abundance: once
d_gene: TRBD1
v_gene: TRBV10-3
j_gene: TRBJ1-1

CDR3aa: CAWSWDRGRVGNQPQHF
CDR3nt: TGTGCCTGGAGTTGGGACAGGGGACGGGTGGGCAATCAGCCCCAGCATTTT
abundance: .
d_gene: TRBD1
v_gene: TRBV30
j_gene: TRBJ1-5

CDR3aa: CASSQNRGNQPQHF
CDR3nt: TGTGCCAGCAGCCAGAACAGGGGTAATCAGCCCCAGCATTTT
abundance: .
d_gene: TRBD1
v_gene: TRBV7-2
j_gene: TRBJ1-5

CDR3aa: CASSPAVWNSPLHF
CDR3nt: TGTGCCAGCAGCCCCGCAGTCTGGAATTCACCCCTCCACTTT
abundance: .
d_gene: .
v_gene: TRBV3-1/TRBV3-2
j_gene: TRBJ1-6

CDR3aa: CASIRTGGGNQPQHF
CDR3nt: TGTGCCAGCATTCGGACAGGGGGTGGCAATCAGCCCCAGCATTTT
abundance: .
d_gene: TRBD1
v_gene: TRBV6-5
j_gene: TRBJ1-5

CDR3aa: CASSPGGGSAEAFF
CDR3nt: TGTGCCAGCTCACCAGGTGGTGGGAGTGCTGAAGCTTTCTTT
abundance: .
d_gene: .
v_gene: TRBV18
j_gene: TRBJ1-1

CDR3aa: CASRDTSTGELFF
CDR3nt: TGTGCCAGCAGGGACACCTCCACCGGGGAGCTGTTTTTT
abundance: .
d_gene: .
v_gene: TRBV2
j_gene: TRBJ2-2

CDR3aa: CASAGTPNYGYTF
CDR3nt: TGTGCCAGCGCCGGGACACCCAACTATGGCTACACCTTC
abundance: .
d_gene: .
v_gene: TRBV27
j_gene: TRBJ1-2

CDR3aa: CASSVQGGEAFF
CDR3nt: TGTGCCAGCAGCGTACAGGGGGGTGAAGCTTTCTTT
abundance: .
d_gene: TRBD1
v_gene: TRBV7-3
j_gene: TRBJ1-1

CDR3aa: CASSYQGAKRDTGELFF
CDR3nt: TGTGCCAGCAGCTACCAAGGAGCCAAGAGGGACACCGGGGAGCTGTTTTTT
abundance: once
d_gene: .
v_gene: TRBV5-6
j_gene: TRBJ2-2

CDR3aa: CASSRTGVDYGYTF
CDR3nt: TGTGCCAGCAGCCGGACAGGGGTGGACTATGGCTACACCTTC
abundance: .
d_gene: TRBD1
v_gene: TRBV7-2
j_gene: TRBJ1-2

CDR3aa: CASSLVRGTYNEQFF
CDR3nt: TGTGCCAGCAGCTTAGTTCGGGGGACCTACAATGAGCAGTTCTTC
abundance: .
d_gene: .
v_gene: TRBV7-9
j_gene: TRBJ2-1

CDR3aa: CASSQVQSSYEQYF
CDR3nt: TGTGCCAGCAGCCAAGTACAGAGCTCCTACGAGCAGTACTTC
abundance: .
d_gene: .
v_gene: TRBV14
j_gene: TRBJ2-7

CDR3aa: CASSPSAGAYGYTF
CDR3nt: TGTGCCAGCAGTCCCTCGGCAGGGGCCTATGGCTACACCTTC
abundance: .
d_gene: .
v_gene: TRBV27
j_gene: TRBJ1-2

CDR3aa: CASSEGPAGYEQYF
CDR3nt: TGTGCCAGCAGTGAAGGTCCGGCAGGTTACGAGCAGTACTTC
abundance: few
d_gene: .
v_gene: TRBV6-1
j_gene: TRBJ2-7

CDR3aa: CASSYYRSPYNEQFF
CDR3nt: TGTGCCAGCAGTTACTACAGGAGCCCATACAATGAGCAGTTCTTC
abundance: once
d_gene: .
v_gene: TRBV6-8
j_gene: TRBJ2-1

CDR3aa: CATGAGGQELFEQYF
CDR3nt: TGTGCCACCGGAGCAGGGGGACAGGAACTTTTCGAGCAGTACTTC
abundance: .
d_gene: TRBD1
v_gene: TRBV24-1
j_gene: TRBJ2-7

CDR3aa: CASSPRGFGDGETQYF
CDR3nt: TGTGCCAGCTCACCTCGGGGATTTGGCGATGGGGAGACCCAGTACTTC
abundance: .
d_gene: .
v_gene: TRBV18
j_gene: TRBJ2-5

CDR3aa: CASTPARAGDEKLFF
CDR3nt: TGTGCCAGCACCCCAGCCAGGGCCGGAGATGAAAAACTGTTTTTT
abundance: once
d_gene: .
v_gene: TRBV28
j_gene: TRBJ1-4

CDR3aa: CASSVTGSKGEAFF
CDR3nt: TGTGCCAGCAGCGTCACAGGGAGTAAGGGTGAAGCTTTCTTT
abundance: .
d_gene: .
v_gene: TRBV9
j_gene: TRBJ1-1

CDR3aa: CASSQADRVGTEAFF
CDR3nt: TGTGCCAGCAGCCAGGCGGACAGGGTAGGGACTGAAGCTTTCTTT
abundance: .
d_gene: TRBD1
v_gene: TRBV3-1/TRBV3-2
j_gene: TRBJ1-1

CDR3aa: CASSPLAVPLREQYF
CDR3nt: TGTGCCAGCAGTCCCCTCGCCGTACCGCTCCGGGAGCAGTACTTC
abundance: .
d_gene: .
v_gene: TRBV28
j_gene: TRBJ2-7

CDR3aa: CASSLAGTSGFNEQFF
CDR3nt: TGTGCCAGCAGCTTAGCGGGGACTAGCGGTTTTAATGAGCAGTTCTTC
abundance: .
d_gene: TRBD2
v_gene: TRBV11-1
j_gene: TRBJ2-1

CDR3aa: CASSPHGQVKPQHF
CDR3nt: TGCGCCAGCAGCCCCCACGGACAGGTTAAGCCCCAGCATTTT
abundance: .
d_gene: TRBD1
v_gene: TRBV4-3
j_gene: TRBJ1-5

CDR3aa: CASSQAEGPSYEQYF
CDR3nt: TGCGCCAGCAGCCAAGCTGAGGGCCCCTCCTACGAGCAGTACTTC
abundance: .
d_gene: .
v_gene: TRBV4-1
j_gene: TRBJ2-7

CDR3aa: CASSRVSATNEKLFF
CDR3nt: TGTGCCAGCAGCCGAGTCTCTGCAACTAATGAAAAACTGTTTTTT
abundance: .
d_gene: .
v_gene: TRBV7-8
j_gene: TRBJ1-4

CDR3aa: CASRRDRDIYGYTF
CDR3nt: TGTGCCAGTAGAAGGGACAGGGACATCTATGGCTACACCTTC
abundance: .
d_gene: TRBD1
v_gene: TRBV19
j_gene: TRBJ1-2

CDR3aa: CASSTQGASGNTIYF
CDR3nt: TGTGCCAGTAGTACCCAGGGGGCTTCTGGAAACACCATATATTTT
abundance: few
d_gene: TRBD1
v_gene: TRBV19
j_gene: TRBJ1-3